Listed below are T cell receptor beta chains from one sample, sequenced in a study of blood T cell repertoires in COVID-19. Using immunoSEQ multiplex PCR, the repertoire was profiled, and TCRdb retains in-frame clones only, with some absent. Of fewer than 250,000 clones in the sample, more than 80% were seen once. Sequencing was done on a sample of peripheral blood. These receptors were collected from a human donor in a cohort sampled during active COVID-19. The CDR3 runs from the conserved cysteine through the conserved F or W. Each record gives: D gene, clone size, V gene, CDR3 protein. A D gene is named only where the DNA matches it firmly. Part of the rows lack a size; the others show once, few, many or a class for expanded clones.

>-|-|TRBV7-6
CASSYSSADTQYF
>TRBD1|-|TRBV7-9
CASHRGTNTGELFF
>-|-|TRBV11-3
CASSARTLSSYEQYF
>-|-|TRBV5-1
CASSLRGTEAFF
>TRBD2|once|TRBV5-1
CASSSGTSGGIDTQYF
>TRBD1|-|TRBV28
CASSFYRGADYGYTF
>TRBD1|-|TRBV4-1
CASSQEDRGNNSPLHF
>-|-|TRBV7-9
CASSLVPGVSSYEQYF
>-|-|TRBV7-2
CASSLRNEQFF
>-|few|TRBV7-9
CASSLGGGQPQHF
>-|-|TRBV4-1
CASTPSGGRSYNSPLHF
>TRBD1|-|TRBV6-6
CASSYPQGGRAGYTF
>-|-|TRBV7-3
CASSFQGQLGSGANVLTF
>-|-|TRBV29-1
CSSWGGGANEKLFF
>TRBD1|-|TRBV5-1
CASSRRQGYGFYEQYF
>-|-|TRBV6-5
CASSPEGPGYGYTF
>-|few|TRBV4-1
CASSRPQGSVNSPLHF
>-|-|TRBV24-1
CATSSGYEQYF
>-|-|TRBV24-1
CATSQRQSSYEQYF
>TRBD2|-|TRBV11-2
CASSPRLAVNYNEQFF
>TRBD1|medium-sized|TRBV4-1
CASSRSGQGTDEQYF
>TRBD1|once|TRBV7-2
CASSLDAGGSNQPQHF
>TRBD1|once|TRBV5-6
CASSFTGDSSDTQYF
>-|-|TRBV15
CATSRDRRDTGELFF
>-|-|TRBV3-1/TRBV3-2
CASSQEGALGEQFF
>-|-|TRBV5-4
CASSAGNQPQHF